Listed below are T cell receptor beta chains from one sample, sequenced in a study of early T cells in non-severe SARS-CoV-2 infection. Using its own MiXCR run on the 5' RACE reads, TCRdb lists one record per CDR3 protein. The table records about 40,000 distinct CDR3 sequences, 4.5% to 5% of them present only once. Sequenced input: whole blood. Receptors were obtained from an adult who was a healthcare worker with PCR-confirmed SARS-CoV-2 infection or an uninfected control (not recorded which). The CDR3 runs from the conserved cysteine through the conserved F or W. D genes are given only for firm matches. Clone size is not always given. Where it is, it says once, few, many or a class for expanded clones.

V	J	D	size	DNA	CDR3
TRBV28	TRBJ1-4	-	many	TGTGCCAGCCGTGACAGGTTTAATGAAAAACTGTTTTTT	CASRDRFNEKLFF
TRBV7-2	TRBJ2-7	-	few	TGTGCCAGCAGCTTTACGGGGGGACAATACTACGAGCAGTACTTC	CASSFTGGQYYEQYF
TRBV20-1	TRBJ2-7	TRBD1	many	TGCAGTGCCCGAAAGCAGGGACAGGTCGCTCTGTACGAGCAGTACTTC	CSARKQGQVALYEQYF
TRBV11-2	TRBJ1-2	TRBD1	-	TGTGCCAGCAGCCGGGGACAGGGAGATGGCTACACCTTC	CASSRGQGDGYTF
TRBV6-6	TRBJ2-2	-	many	TGTGCCAGCAGTTACGTGGCGGGACTTAACACCGGGGAGCTGTTTTTT	CASSYVAGLNTGELFF
TRBV5-6	TRBJ1-2	-	medium-sized	TGTGCCAGCAGCGAGGGATTCGGCGGGGCTAACTATGGCTACACCTTC	CASSEGFGGANYGYTF
TRBV7-2	TRBJ2-1	TRBD2	-	TGTGCCAGCAGCCTACTTCCCAGCGGGAGTAAAAATGAGCAGTTCTTC	CASSLLPSGSKNEQFF
TRBV7-9	TRBJ2-3	TRBD2	many	TGTGCCAGCAGCTTAACTAGCGGGAGAAGCACAGATACGCAGTATTTT	CASSLTSGRSTDTQYF
TRBV20-1	TRBJ2-1	TRBD2	many	TGCAGTGCTAGGCTAGCGGGAGGGCCCCCTGAGCAGTTCTTC	CSARLAGGPPEQFF
TRBV7-2	TRBJ2-3	TRBD1	many	TGTGCCAGCAGCCTGGGACAGCAAGACACAGATACGCAGTATTTT	CASSLGQQDTDTQYF
TRBV10-2	TRBJ1-5	-	-	TGCGCCAGCAGCACAGGTCAACAGCCCCAGCATTTT	CASSTGQQPQHF
TRBV5-5	TRBJ1-2	-	-	TGTGCCAGCAGCCAATCGAGCTCTACTAACTATGGCTACACCTTC	CASSQSSSTNYGYTF
TRBV7-9	TRBJ2-7	-	few	TGTGCCAGCAGCCGAATACTTGGGGCGGGGAGGAATATCGCCGAGCAGTACTTC	CASSRILGAGRNIAEQYF
TRBV11-2	TRBJ2-2	-	few	TGTGCCAGCAGCTTAGTGCCCCAGAACACCGGGGAGCTGTTTTTT	CASSLVPQNTGELFF
TRBV7-2	TRBJ1-1	-	-	TGTGCCAGCAGCCCCGCCGGTACGGGGGCTGAAGCTTTCTTT	CASSPAGTGAEAFF
TRBV19	TRBJ2-2	TRBD2	many	TGTGCCAGTAGTTTGGGACTAGCGGGGGGACTCAACACCGGGGAGCTGTTTTTT	CASSLGLAGGLNTGELFF
TRBV2	TRBJ2-1	TRBD2	many	TGTGCCAGCAGGATAGGGACTAGCGTATACAATGAGCAGTTCTTC	CASRIGTSVYNEQFF
TRBV20-1	TRBJ1-2	-	-	TGCAGTGCTCCCCACCCCACTTCCTATGGCTACACCTTC	CSAPHPTSYGYTF
TRBV6-2/TRBV6-3	TRBJ1-2	-	-	TGTGCCAGCAGTTACTCATCCGGGATAGGCTACACCTTC	CASSYSSGIGYTF
TRBV30	TRBJ1-4	-	many	TGTGCCTGGAGTGTACTTCTACCTAATGAAAAACTGTTTTTT	CAWSVLLPNEKLFF
TRBV12-3/TRBV12-4	TRBJ2-3	TRBD2	-	TGTGCCAGCAGTTTAGCACTAGCGGGAGTTGTAGATACGCAGTATTTT	CASSLALAGVVDTQYF
TRBV5-6	TRBJ2-7	-	many	TGTGCCAGCACCAAGGGAGGCTACGAGCAGTACTTC	CASTKGGYEQYF
TRBV5-1	TRBJ2-3	TRBD2	-	TGCGCCAGCAGCGATCTGGGACTAGTTATTCGCACAGATACGCAGTATTTT	CASSDLGLVIRTDTQYF
TRBV7-9	TRBJ2-5	-	-	TGTGCCACAACCTGGGGGCACCAAGAGACCCAGTACTTC	CATTWGHQETQYF
TRBV25-1	TRBJ1-4	TRBD1	-	TGTGCCAGCAGTGATACCTGGACAGGGATCGGTGAAAAACTGTTTTTT	CASSDTWTGIGEKLFF
TRBV5-1	TRBJ1-5	-	many	TGCGCCAGCAGCCCTACGGCAGGTAGCAATCAGCCCCAGCATTTT	CASSPTAGSNQPQHF
TRBV5-1	TRBJ2-7	-	-	TGCGCCAGCAGCGTAAGCCGGGACGGAAACTCCTACGAGCAGTACTTC	CASSVSRDGNSYEQYF
TRBV20-1	TRBJ1-6	-	many	TGCAGTGCCAGAAACAGGGCCAGCTCCTATAATTCACCCCTCCACTTT	CSARNRASSYNSPLHF
TRBV11-2	TRBJ2-7	-	many	TGTGCCAGCAGCTTAGCCCCGTCCTTGGGCTACGAGCAGTACTTC	CASSLAPSLGYEQYF
TRBV20-1	TRBJ1-1	-	-	TGCAGTGCAGGTAGTGGCGGTTTAGCTTTCTTT	CSAGSGGLAFF
TRBV5-4	TRBJ2-2	TRBD1	many	TGTGCCAGCAGCTTGGCTAGGACAGGGTCCGCCGGGGAGCTGTTTTTT	CASSLARTGSAGELFF
TRBV28	TRBJ2-7	TRBD1	-	TGTGCCAGCAGTTCCAATCGGGACAGGGGATACGAGCAGTACTTC	CASSSNRDRGYEQYF
TRBV5-1	TRBJ1-1	-	many	TGCGCCAGCAGCCTATGGACAGATGGGACTGAAGCTTTCTTT	CASSLWTDGTEAFF
TRBV7-3	TRBJ2-5	TRBD2	-	TGTGCCAGCAGCTTAGGGCTAGCGGGAGTGTATGAGACCCAGTACTTC	CASSLGLAGVYETQYF
TRBV7-2	TRBJ1-5	-	-	TGTGCCAGCAGCTTCGACCTCAATCAGCCCCAGCATTTT	CASSFDLNQPQHF
TRBV19	TRBJ1-5	-	many	TGTGCCAGTAGTAATCCGTATAGCAATCAGCCCCAGCATTTT	CASSNPYSNQPQHF
TRBV20-1	TRBJ2-1	-	many	TGCAGTGCTATCGGGCCAGGAGGGGGTATGATGGATGAGCAGTTCTTC	CSAIGPGGGMMDEQFF
TRBV11-2	TRBJ2-7	-	many	TGTGCCAGCAGCTTAGGGGACAACTCCTACGAGCAGTACTTC	CASSLGDNSYEQYF
TRBV7-2	TRBJ2-1	-	many	TGTGCCAGCAGCCTCCTAGCAAACTACAATGAGCAGTTCTTC	CASSLLANYNEQFF
TRBV3-1	TRBJ2-1	TRBD2	many	TGTGCCAGCAGCCAAACTAGCGGGGGGACGCACGGTGAGCAGTTCTTC	CASSQTSGGTHGEQFF
TRBV5-1	TRBJ2-1	-	many	TGCGCCAGCAGCACCCGCGGAGCTGGGCCTGAGCAGTTCTTC	CASSTRGAGPEQFF
TRBV12-3/TRBV12-4	TRBJ1-4	-	-	TGTGCCAGCAGTTTAGAGCATAATGAAAAACTGTTTTTT	CASSLEHNEKLFF
TRBV7-9	TRBJ1-1	-	many	TGTGCCAGCAGCTTAGATGCGGCTGAAGCTTTCTTT	CASSLDAAEAFF